This passage covers 15 T cell receptor beta chains from one sample sequenced in a study of blood T cell repertoires in COVID-19. Profiling relied on immunoSEQ multiplex PCR, and the TCRdb table lists in-frame clones only, not all of them. The sample holds 300,000 to 400,000 clones, 86% seen once. The material sequenced was PBMCs or T cells enriched from blood (not recorded which). Source of these receptors: a woman between 35 and 50 years old with acute COVID-19.

The chain links TRBV3-1 (or the pseudogene TRBV3-2) to TRBJ2-7, with D possibly TRBD1 on 11 matching bases. CDR1 and CDR2 from the germline V gene are LGHDT and YNNKEL (reference sequence). The CDR3 sequence is 21 residues long. With 5 bases removed from V and 3 bases from J, the gap between germline ends came to 35 bases. The CDR3 coding sequence is TGTGCCAGCAGCGGCGGGACAGGGGGTACGGATGCCGGGACTAGCGTCTACGAGCAGTACTTC. It codes for CASSGGTGGTDAGTSVYEQYF.

This chain uses TRBV9 with TRBJ2-5; 10 nucleotides align to TRBD2. The CDR3 runs 16 residues. Germline V CDR1 and CDR2: SGDLS, YYNGEE. V trimming: 1 base; J trimming: 1 base; junction bases outside the gene matches: 4. CDR3 bases: TGTGCCAGCAGCGTAAGGGCTAGCGGGAGCCAAGAGACCCAGTACTTC. This translates into CASSVRASGSQETQYF.

The gene calls are TRBV7-2 and TRBJ1-4; tentatively, D is TRBD1 (6 bases). Germline V gene lookup returns CDR1 SGHTA and CDR2 FQGNSA. With 4 bases removed from V and 7 bases from J, the gap between germline ends came to 19 bases. The CDR3 length is 16 residues. CDR3 nucleotide sequence: TGTGCCAGCAGCTCCCAAGGGGGGGTCAGGGGTGAAAAACTGTTTTTT. It encodes CASSSQGGVRGEKLFF. Together with reference TRBV7-2 and TRBJ1-4, the CDR3 gives the full variable domain: GAGVSQSPSNKVTEKGKDVELRCDPISGHTALYWYRQSLGQGLEFLIYFQGNSAPDKSGLPSDRFSAERTGGSVSTLTIQRTQQEDSAVYLCASSSQGGVRGEKLFFGSGTQLSVL.

The chain uses TRBV9 and TRBJ2-1; 7 bases are shared with TRBD2. V gave up 1 base and J gave up 7 bases; unmatched junction bases: 5. The CDR3 has 14 amino acids. Germline CDR1 is SGDLS and CDR2 is YYNGEE. The CDR3: CASSVSAGLNEQFF. CDR3 nucleotides: TGTGCCAGCAGCGTATCAGCGGGATTGAATGAGCAGTTCTTC.

The chain couples TRBV14 to TRBJ2-3, with D unclear. The germline V and J ends were trimmed by 1 base and 8 bases, with 7 bases remaining between them. The CDR3 runs 12 residues. Germline V gene lookup returns CDR1 SGHDN and CDR2 FVKESK. CDR3 amino acids: CASSQGLATQYF. In DNA form, the CDR3 reads TGTGCCAGCAGCCAAGGTCTGGCTACGCAGTATTTT.

V is TRBV4-3 and J is TRBJ2-1, with 10 positions matching TRBD2. With V trimmed by 0 bases and J by 7 bases, 15 bases remained unmatched. The CDR3 consists of 19 residues. Germline V gives CDR1 LGHNA, CDR2 YSLEER. The CDR3 bases are TGCGCCAGCAGCCAAGAATATTCTAGCGGGAGTGGGATTATGAATGAGCAGTTCTTC. Residues: CASSQEYSSGSGIMNEQFF.

J is TRBJ1-2 and V is TRBV6-5, with TRBD1 matching over 7 bases. The CDR3 has 15 amino acids. CDR1 and CDR2 (germline): MNHEY, SVGAGI. The J segment lost 4 bases and the V segment lost 0 bases, leaving 5 bases of the junction unmatched. The CDR3, as DNA: TGTGCCAGCAGTTACTCTGCAACAGGGGTCTATGGCTACACCTTC. This gives the protein CASSYSATGVYGYTF.

This chain connects TRBV5-1 to TRBJ1-3; 10 nucleotides line up with TRBD1. Trimming removed 3 bases from V and 8 bases from J; junction bases left unmatched: 5. This CDR3 is built from 14 residues. Germline assignment: CDR1 SGHRS and CDR2 YFSETQ. CDR3 protein: CASSYRQGADTIYF. The CDR3 coding sequence is TGCGCCAGCAGCTATCGACAGGGGGCGGACACCATATATTTT.

The chain links TRBV28 to TRBJ1-1, with D possibly matching TRBD1 (6 bases). Trimming stripped 4 bases from V and 1 base from J, with 13 bases between. The CDR3 is made up of 15 amino acids. Germline CDR1 reads MDHEN; CDR2 reads SYDVKM. CDR3 loop: CASSSTGLTNTEAFF. In DNA, the CDR3 is TGTGCCAGCAGTTCCACAGGGTTAACGAACACTGAAGCTTTCTTT.

The rearrangement joins TRBV27 to TRBJ2-7, with 9 bases identical to TRBD1. The CDR3 is made up of 15 amino acids. Germline assignment: CDR1 MNHEY and CDR2 SMNVEV (reference sequence). With 3 bases clipped from V and 0 bases from J, the junction kept 3 bases outside the gene matches. The CDR3 sequence is CASSFGQGSSYEQYF. As DNA, the CDR3 is TGTGCCAGCAGTTTCGGACAGGGGAGCTCCTACGAGCAGTACTTC.

V usage is TRBV2 and J usage is TRBJ1-1; D unresolved. The CDR3 spans 11 residues. The ends were cut back, 7 bases at V and 0 bases at J, with 3 bases in the middle. CDR1 and CDR2 from the germline V gene are SNHLY and FYNNEI. CDR3 loop: CASTLNTEAFF. The CDR3 nucleotides are TGTGCCAGCACGTTGAACACTGAAGCTTTCTTT.

The chain carries TRBV25-1 and TRBJ2-5; TRBD1 is a possible D gene (6 bases). This CDR3 comprises 15 residues. Per the germline V gene, CDR1 is MGHDK and CDR2 is SYGVNS. Trimming took off 0 bases at V and 3 bases at J, with 11 bases between the two ends. CDR3 in amino acids: CASSEYGAGEETQYF. DNA of the CDR3: TGTGCCAGCAGTGAATATGGGGCAGGGGAAGAGACCCAGTACTTC.

V is TRBV10-1 and J is TRBJ2-7; D may be TRBD1 (5 bases). V was shortened by 3 bases and J by 3 bases, with 15 bases between the two germline ends. Germline V lookup: CDR1 WNHNN, CDR2 SYGVQD (reference sequence). This CDR3 region has 15 residues. CDR3 nucleotide sequence: TGCGCCAGCAGTGATAAAGTCGGTCAGGGCTACGAGCAGTACTTC. It specifies CASSDKVGQGYEQYF.

The gene calls are TRBV20-1 and TRBJ2-2; 10 bases align to TRBD2. Germline assignment: CDR1 DFQATT and CDR2 SNEGSKA (reference sequence). The CDR3 totals 16 residues. J gave up 1 base and V 3 bases, and 5 bases lay outside the gene matches. The CDR3 DNA follows: TGCAGTGCTAGTCCCCGGACTAGCGGGAACACCGGGGAGCTGTTTTTT. Translated: CSASPRTSGNTGELFF.

The DNA of the CDR3 is TGCGCCAGCAGCCGAGGGACAGCTGTGTCCTACGAGCAGTACTTC. Protein product: CASSRGTAVSYEQYF. The chain couples TRBV4-1 to TRBJ2-7, with 7 bases that match TRBD1. V trimming: 4 bases; J trimming: 1 base; junction bases outside the gene matches: 7. Germline V lookup: CDR1 MGHRA, CDR2 YSYEKL. CDR3 length: 15 residues.